The next 10 T cell receptor beta chains were all read from a single sample in a study of T cell changes during pregnancy in multiple sclerosis. TCRdb's copy holds only in-frame clones and misses some; the assay was immunoSEQ multiplex PCR. The sample carries tens of thousands of clones, over 80% recorded once. Sequencing was performed on peripheral blood, taken after pregnancy. Receptors were obtained from a female donor with multiple sclerosis, enrolled in a pregnancy study.

The rearrangement links TRBV7-9 to TRBJ2-2; 13 positions agree with TRBD2. V trimming: 0 bases; J trimming: 7 bases; junction bases outside the gene matches: 8. Germline V gene lookup returns CDR1 SEHNR and CDR2 FQNEAQ (reference sequence). The CDR3 extends over 18 amino acids. The CDR3 DNA follows: TGTGCCAGCAGCTTAGCAGCAGGGACTAGCGGGAAGGTCGGGGAGCTGTTTTTT. Its protein is CASSLAAGTSGKVGELFF.

This chain connects TRBV4-3 to TRBJ1-3; TRBD1 is a possible D gene (5 bases). Germline CDR1 LGHNA, CDR2 YSLEER. V lost 3 bases and J 1 base, leaving 10 bases between the germline ends. CDR3 length equals 15 residues. In nucleotides, the CDR3 is TGCGCCAGCAGCCATGATAGACAGTCTGGAAACACCATATATTTT. This gives the protein CASSHDRQSGNTIYF.

The chain employs TRBV5-4 and TRBJ1-2; possibly TRBD1 for D (5 bases). This CDR3 comprises 13 residues. Trimming took 0 bases from V and 2 from J, leaving 5 bases between them. CDR1 SGHNT and CDR2 YYREEE come from the germline V gene (reference sequence). CDR3 coding DNA: TGTGCCAGCAGCTTGGCAGGGAACTATGGCTACACCTTC. This codes for CASSLAGNYGYTF.

V is TRBV30 and J is TRBJ1-5, with D possibly matching TRBD1 (6 bases). The CDR3 has 16 residues. V was clipped by 1 base and J by 1 base, with 14 bases between them. Germline V gene sequence: CDR1 GTSNPN, CDR2 SVGIG (reference sequence). CDR3 bases: TGTGCCTGGAGTGACAGGGCCCCGGTAAGCAATCAGCCCCAGCATTTT. It yields the protein CAWSDRAPVSNQPQHF.

The V call is TRBV6-1, the J call TRBJ1-5; the match to TRBD1 covers 11 bases. Germline V gene lookup returns CDR1 MNHNS and CDR2 SASEGT. The CDR3 has 14 amino acids. J lost 5 bases, V lost 4 bases, and 1 base had no gene match. The chain's CDR3 is CASSGDRGDQPQHF. CDR3 bases: TGTGCCAGCAGTGGGGACAGGGGGGATCAGCCCCAGCATTTT.

With regard to this clone: No conserved phenylalanine or tryptophan is present at the end of the CDR3, so a read error is the likely explanation. Because the CDR3's place on the DNA is in doubt, the DNA is left out and the CDR3 is given as listed by TCRdb. This sequence joins TRBV2 and TRBJ1-1; the D call in the table, TRBD1, was not verified against the DNA. Per the germline V gene, CDR1 is SNHLY and CDR2 is FYNNEI. The CDR3 is 13 amino acids long, termini counted. The CDR3: CASSPNTPGRPIL.

The chain links TRBV10-3 to TRBJ1-5; no clear D. The germline V gene encodes CDR1 ENHRY and CDR2 SYGVKD. Trimming took 2 bases from V and 4 from J, leaving 6 bases between them. The CDR3 loop spans 13 amino acids. The CDR3, as DNA: TGTGCCATCAGTGAGCCCCCGAATCAGCCCCAGCATTTT. Encoded protein: CAISEPPNQPQHF.

CDR3 DNA sequence: TGTGCCAGCAGCAGGACAGGGGGCATGGCCGGGGAGCTGTTTTTT. Translating it yields CASSRTGGMAGELFF. The chain recombines TRBV2 with TRBJ2-2; 11 bases are shared with TRBD1. The CDR3 spans 15 residues. Germline CDR1 is SNHLY and CDR2 is FYNNEI. Trimming cost V 6 bases and J 6 bases; bases outside gene matches: 6.

This clone has just a few counts. The rearrangement joins TRBV7-7 to TRBJ1-3; no firm D call. The CDR3 covers 11 residues. V was cut by 11 bases and J by 6 bases, with 11 bases left in between. The V gene's germline CDR1 is SSHAT and CDR2 FNYEAQ (reference sequence). CDR3 in amino acids: CACPQENTIYF. DNA of the CDR3: TGTGCCTGCCCCCAGGAAAACACCATATATTTT.

The rearrangement joins TRBV18 to TRBJ1-1, with TRBD1 matching over 8 bases. Losses at the gene ends were 3 bases for V and 0 bases for J; bases not matched to a gene: 9. The CDR3 spans 17 residues. Germline V gene lookup returns CDR1 KGHSH and CDR2 LQKENI. The CDR3 loop reads CASSPPGQGAMNTEAFF. For the CDR3, the DNA is TGTGCCAGCTCACCTCCAGGACAGGGAGCCATGAACACTGAAGCTTTCTTT.